The clone carrying this T cell receptor beta chain was picked up a small number of times. Its cognate antigen is unknown. The protocol was immunoSEQ multiplex PCR, while the TCRdb copy is restricted to in-frame clones and leaves out a portion. The data hold about 75,000 clones, with 90% observed a single time. The source of the sample is a study of T cell clones after liver transplantation. Study outcomes and limitations: In 5 of 8 subjects, circulating graft-donor-reactive CD4 TCRbeta sequences fell significantly after transplant.

CDR3 length: 15 amino acids. Germline V gene sequence: CDR1 SGHNT, CDR2 YENEEA. The V end was cut by 2 bases, the J end by 4 bases, with 14 bases between. V and J are TRBV11-3 and TRBJ2-5, with D maybe TRBD1 (5 bases). The specimen comprised CD4+ T cells from blood, sampled before liver transplant. The receptor was derived from a human donor who received a liver transplant. For the CDR3, the DNA is TGTGCCAGCAGCTTACAGGGATACCGAGGAGAGACCCAGTACTTC. Its translation: CASSLQGYRGETQYF. Together with reference TRBV11-3 and TRBJ2-5, the CDR3 gives the full variable domain: EAGVVQSPRYKIIEKKQPVAFWCNPISGHNTLYWYLQNLGQGPELLIRYENEEAVDDSQLPKDRFSAERLKGVDSTLKIQPAELGDSAVYLCASSLQGYRGETQYFGPGTRLLVL.